One and the same sample provided the 16 T cell receptor beta chains below, sequenced in a study of cytomegalovirus exposure and HLA in healthy donors. In the PCR, 60 Vbeta and 13 Jbeta primers were used. Clones were read by immunoSEQ multiplex PCR, and TCRdb kept only the in-frame ones, dropping some. The sample shows about 220,000 clones, 75% to 80% of them seen only once. Material: PBMCs. The receptors stem from a male donor in good health and CMV-seronegative.

The chain uses TRBV7-9 and TRBJ2-1; 7 bases are shared with TRBD1. CDR3 length: 14 amino acids. Looked up from germline, CDR1 is SEHNR and CDR2 is FQNEAQ (reference sequence). V gave up 0 bases and J gave up 7 bases; unmatched junction bases: 3. The CDR3 loop reads CASSLAQGENEQFF. The CDR3 DNA follows: TGTGCCAGCAGCTTAGCCCAGGGGGAAAATGAGCAGTTCTTC.

V is TRBV4-2 and J is TRBJ2-3, with 7 nucleotides matching TRBD1. CDR1 LGHNA and CDR2 YNFKEQ come from the germline V gene. The CDR3 extends over 16 amino acids. J was trimmed by 5 bases and V by 7 bases; bases with no gene match: 15. The CDR3 spells CASTPGEGGGGDTQYF. CDR3 in DNA: TGTGCCAGCACCCCAGGGGAAGGGGGCGGTGGAGATACGCAGTATTTT.

This clone appeared a few times. The chain links TRBV5-1 to TRBJ2-5; 10 bases align to TRBD1. Germline V CDR1 and CDR2: SGHRS, YFSETQ. J was trimmed by 5 bases and V by 4 bases; bases with no gene match: 5. The CDR3 is 14 amino acids. The CDR3 region has the DNA TGCGCCAGCAGCCAGGGACAGGGGTTGGAGACCCAGTACTTC. Translating it yields CASSQGQGLETQYF.

This chain uses TRBV27 with TRBJ2-3; D is unresolved. Trimming stripped 0 bases from V and 2 bases from J, with 15 bases between. Germline CDR1 is MNHEY and CDR2 is SMNVEV (reference sequence). The CDR3 has 17 residues. The CDR3: CASSLSPYYPNTDTQYF. As DNA, the CDR3 is TGTGCCAGCAGTTTATCACCTTACTACCCTAACACAGATACGCAGTATTTT.

The chain joins TRBV5-1 to TRBJ2-5; 10 nucleotides line up with TRBD2. CDR1 is SGHRS, CDR2 YFSETQ, per germline. There are 16 residues in the CDR3. V dropped 1 base and J dropped 2; count of bases not matched to a gene: 5. CDR3 bases: TGCGCCAGCAGCTTGTTTCTAGCGGGGGCACAAGAGACCCAGTACTTC. Encoded protein: CASSLFLAGAQETQYF.

This chain uses TRBV28 with TRBJ2-7; maybe TRBD2 (6 bases). Trimming took off 3 bases at V and 1 base at J, with 13 bases between the two ends. There are 15 residues in the CDR3. Germline CDR1 is MDHEN and CDR2 is SYDVKM. This chain's CDR3 is CASSFGGAGSYEQYF. DNA for the CDR3: TGTGCCAGCAGTTTCGGTGGGGCGGGGTCCTACGAGCAGTACTTC.

The chain couples TRBV5-1 to TRBJ1-2; D uncertain. V gave up 0 bases and J gave up 0 bases, with 9 bases separating them. CDR1 SGHRS and CDR2 YFSETQ come from the germline V gene. This CDR3 contains 15 residues. CDR3 protein: CASSLAALANYGYTF. The CDR3 DNA sequence: TGCGCCAGCAGCTTGGCCGCCCTAGCTAACTATGGCTACACCTTC. Full variable domain (rest looked up from reference TRBV5-1 and TRBJ1-2): KAGVTQTPRYLIKTRGQQVTLSCSPISGHRSVSWYQQTPGQGLQFLFEYFSETQRNKGNFPGRFSGRQFSNSRSEMNVSTLELGDSALYLCASSLAALANYGYTFGSGTRLTVV.

The chain joins TRBV5-4 to TRBJ2-3; perhaps TRBD1 as D (5 bases). The germline V gene has CDR1 SGHNT and CDR2 YYREEE (reference sequence). V was clipped by 1 base and J by 5 bases, with 14 bases between them. CDR3 length: 15 residues. CDR3: CASSLRGRDVDTQYF. As DNA, the CDR3 is TGTGCCAGCAGCTTGCGAGGCAGGGATGTAGATACGCAGTATTTT.

The rearrangement joins TRBV19 to TRBJ1-1, with TRBD1 identical over 10 bases. The germline CDR1 and CDR2 sequences are LNHDA and SQIVND (reference sequence). The CDR3 is 18 amino acids. J lost 0 bases, V lost 3 bases, and 10 bases had no gene match. The CDR3 region is CASSIFPGTGVMNTEAFF. The CDR3 DNA reads as TGTGCCAGTAGTATCTTTCCTGGGACAGGGGTCATGAACACTGAAGCTTTCTTT.

The chain has TRBV19 and TRBJ2-1; TRBD2 agrees at 8 bases. The junction had 1 base not matched to a gene; V was cut back by 3 bases and J by 0 bases. Germline values: CDR1 LNHDA, CDR2 SQIVND (reference sequence). This CDR3 is built from 15 residues. CDR3: CASSIGRDSYNEQFF. CDR3 DNA: TGTGCCAGTAGTATCGGGAGGGACTCCTACAATGAGCAGTTCTTC.

The chain joins TRBV9 to TRBJ2-7; 11 bases are shared with TRBD2. The CDR3 runs to 17 residues. Germline V gives CDR1 SGDLS, CDR2 YYNGEE. Trimming took 0 bases from V and 3 from J; bases not matched to a gene: 8. The CDR3, as DNA: TGTGCCAGCAGCGTAGCTCCTAGCGGGAGGATAAACTACGAGCAGTACTTC. Translation: CASSVAPSGRINYEQYF.

This chain connects TRBV27 to TRBJ1-1; D perhaps matches TRBD1 (6 bases). Trimming stripped 5 bases from V and 6 bases from J, with 13 bases between. CDR3 size: 13 residues. The V gene's germline CDR1 is MNHEY and CDR2 SMNVEV (reference sequence). The CDR3 coding sequence is TGTGCCAGCAGTCTGGGGGGGCAAGCTGAAGCTTTCTTT. This encodes CASSLGGQAEAFF.

This rearrangement joins TRBV7-9 to TRBJ2-5; 7 bases fit TRBD1. The end of the DNA fits TRBJ2-7 better, so the J call may be wrong. Germline-derived CDR1 and CDR2 are SEHNR and FQNEAQ (reference sequence). This CDR3 comprises 15 residues. The CDR3 DNA follows: TGTGCCAGCAGCTTAGAAGACAGGGACCCCTACGAGCAGTACTTC. Protein product: CASSLEDRDPYEQYF.

CDR3 protein: CASRDDRGGYGYTF. CDR3 nucleotide sequence: TGTGCCAGCAGGGACGACAGGGGTGGGTATGGCTACACCTTC. The chain joins TRBV2 to TRBJ1-2; 8 bases agree with TRBD1. The CDR3 totals 14 residues. V was clipped by 6 bases and J by 5 bases; unmatched bases: 8. Germline V lookup: CDR1 SNHLY, CDR2 FYNNEI.

This clone was seen only a few times. Additional DNA sequences in this sample encode the identical CDR3. V usage is TRBV4-3 and J usage is TRBJ1-1, with D possibly being TRBD1 (5 bases). Germline V gene data show CDR1 as LGHNA and CDR2 as YSLEER. The V and J ends lost 0 bases and 5 bases respectively, with 7 bases between them. The CDR3 is 13 residues long. In DNA, the CDR3 is TGCGCCAGCAGCCAAGAGGGGGGGACTGAAGCTTTCTTT. Translated, it gives CASSQEGGTEAFF.

V usage is TRBV4-1 and J usage is TRBJ1-1; D remains unclear. Germline V gene sequence: CDR1 MGHRA, CDR2 YSYEKL. CDR3 length: 14 amino acids. V was trimmed by 0 bases and J by 2 bases, leaving 7 bases between them. The CDR3 DNA reads TGCGCCAGCAGCCAAGAGTCCCGTAACACTGAAGCTTTCTTT. Translation gives CASSQESRNTEAFF.